A single sample is the source of the 19 T cell receptor beta chains below, sequenced in a study of T cells in Graves' hyperthyroidism and ophthalmopathy. RNA transcripts served as the template for amplifying TCR beta CDR3 regions. The TCR CDR3 was amplified in a first-round RT-PCR using the HTBI primer set. MiXCR, applied by TCRdb to the multiplex PCR reads, yields one record per CDR3 protein. The data show hundreds of thousands of distinct CDR3 sequences, about 14% seen once. Material for sequencing was blood. All receptors derive from a woman aged 50 to 60 with Graves' ophthalmopathy.

At least ten counts were recorded for this clonotype. The CDR3 is CSVSGPEAFF. The DNA for the CDR3 is TGCAGCGTTTCGGGACCTGAAGCTTTCTTT. This chain links TRBV29-1 with TRBJ1-1; D may be TRBD1 (5 bases). This CDR3 is built from 10 residues. V lost 5 bases, J lost 6 bases, and 7 bases lay in between. Germline CDR1 and CDR2: SQVTM and ANQGSEA.

This clonotype turned up a few times. This chain links TRBV6-7 with TRBJ2-2; TRBD2 matches at 7 bases. TRBV6-7 is filed as an ORF, its function uncertain. The CDR3 contains 13 residues. V lost 9 bases and J lost 6; bases outside the gene matches: 7. The CDR3 sequence: CASNEGGSGELFF. In DNA form, the CDR3 reads TGTGCCAGTAACGAGGGAGGGTCCGGGGAGCTGTTTTTT.

There are many counts of this clonotype. The CDR3 region is CASSYSTGTEAFF. The DNA of the CDR3 is TGTGCCAGCAGTTATTCGACGGGGACTGAAGCTTTCTTT. The chain recombines TRBV6-5 with TRBJ1-1; no clear D gene. The length of the CDR3 is 13 residues. With 3 bases removed from V and 5 bases from J, the gap between germline ends came to 10 bases. CDR1 is MNHEY, CDR2 SVGAGI, per germline.

This clonotype was recorded at least ten times. The V and J genes are TRBV18 and TRBJ2-7; TRBD2 matches at 7 bases. The CDR3 runs 15 residues. Trimming removed 0 bases from V and 2 bases from J; junction bases left unmatched: 4. Germline CDR1 reads KGHSH; CDR2 reads LQKENI. The CDR3 is CASSPPGEGTYEQYF. The CDR3 nucleotides are TGTGCCAGCTCACCACCGGGGGAGGGAACCTACGAGCAGTACTTC.

This clonotype occurred many times. This chain links TRBV15 with TRBJ2-1, with D unclear. Germline lookup yields CDR1 LNHNV and CDR2 YYDKDF (reference sequence). The CDR3 is made up of 13 amino acids. Trimming pared 0 bases from V and 6 bases from J, leaving 6 bases between. The CDR3: CATSRDRVNEQFF. The DNA of the CDR3 is TGTGCCACCAGCAGAGATAGGGTCAATGAGCAGTTCTTC.

At least ten counts were recorded for this clonotype. This chain's CDR3 is CSARPRDRPKNTEAFF. The CDR3 DNA reads TGCAGTGCTAGACCCCGGGACAGACCTAAGAACACTGAAGCTTTCTTT. The chain joins TRBV20-1 to TRBJ1-1; 7 bases map to TRBD1. This CDR3 has 16 amino acids. The V gene's germline CDR1 is DFQATT and CDR2 SNEGSKA (reference sequence). Trimming at V came to 2 bases and at J to 1 base, leaving 10 bases not matched to a gene.

This clonotype was recorded many times. CDR3 sequence (DNA): TGTGCCAGCAATCGGGACAGAACAAATGAGCAGTTCTTC. Its protein product is CASNRDRTNEQFF. The chain links TRBV12-3 or TRBV12-4 to TRBJ2-1; 7 bases align to TRBD1. Trimming took 7 bases from V and 7 from J; bases not matched to a gene: 7. The CDR3 is made up of 13 amino acids.

In its sample, this clonotype was seen many times. The CDR3 here is CAWSGRRRGDTEAFF. The CDR3 DNA follows: TGTGCCTGGAGTGGTCGGCGGAGGGGGGACACTGAAGCTTTCTTT. The chain couples TRBV30 to TRBJ1-1, with TRBD1 as a possible D gene (6 bases). The CDR3 is 15 amino acids. Trimming pared 1 base from V and 3 bases from J, leaving 15 bases between. From germline, CDR1 is GTSNPN and CDR2 SVGIG (reference sequence).

Many counts were recorded for this clonotype. The chain has TRBV7-2 and TRBJ2-7, with D possibly being TRBD1 (5 bases). CDR3 length: 14 amino acids. Germline CDR1 is SGHTA and CDR2 is FQGNSA. V shed 2 bases and J shed 3 bases, with 11 bases lying between them. The CDR3, as DNA: TGTGCCAGCAGCTTATACCAGGGTAACTACGAGCAGTACTTC. This codes for CASSLYQGNYEQYF. The whole variable domain, remainder taken from reference TRBV7-2 and TRBJ2-7, is GAGVSQSPSNKVTEKGKDVELRCDPISGHTALYWYRQSLGQGLEFLIYFQGNSAPDKSGLPSDRFSAERTGGSVSTLTIQRTQQEDSAVYLCASSLYQGNYEQYFGPGTRLTVT.

The chain carries TRBV18 and TRBJ2-3; 9 bases align to TRBD1. CDR1 and CDR2 (germline): KGHSH, LQKENI. The V and J ends lost 0 bases and 3 bases, in that order; junction bases with no gene match: 1. This CDR3 has 15 residues. The CDR3 DNA reads as TGTGCCAGCTCACCACCTGGGACAGGGACAGATACGCAGTATTTT. Residues: CASSPPGTGTDTQYF.

This clonotype has a count of ten or more. J is TRBJ2-3 and V is TRBV7-2; D not resolved. The CDR3 consists of 14 residues. Germline V CDR1 and CDR2: SGHTA, FQGNSA. V shed 1 base and J shed 4 bases, with 9 bases lying between them. CDR3: CASSLVIGPDTQYF. The CDR3 DNA is TGTGCCAGCAGCTTAGTGATAGGGCCAGATACGCAGTATTTT.

Concerning this clonotype itself: This may come from a read error, since a much larger clone is one base off. In DNA form, the CDR3 reads TGTGCCGGCAGTGCCTCAGTGAATGAGCAGTTCTTC. Residues: CAGSASVNEQFF. This chain uses TRBV2 with TRBJ2-1; no firm D call. Germline CDR1 is SNHLY and CDR2 is FYNNEI. The length of the CDR3 is 12 residues. The full variable domain, with the rest looked up from reference TRBV2 and TRBJ2-1, is EPEVTQTPSHQVTQMGQEVILRCVPISNHLYFYWYRQILGQKVEFLVSFYNNEISEKSEIFDDQFSVERPDGSNFTLKIRSTKLEDSAMYFCAGSASVNEQFFGPGTRLTVL.

This clonotype was counted only a few times. The chain joins TRBV20-1 to TRBJ1-1; D not resolved. The V gene lost 3 bases and the J gene lost 5 bases, with 7 bases spanning the gap. CDR1 DFQATT and CDR2 SNEGSKA come from the germline V gene (reference sequence). The CDR3 has 11 amino acids. The CDR3 region is CSARGRTEAFF. The CDR3 DNA sequence: TGCAGTGCTAGGGGCAGGACTGAAGCTTTCTTT.

The V call is TRBV14, the J call TRBJ1-1; D is perhaps TRBD1 (6 bases). This CDR3 has 14 residues. V lost 3 bases to trimming and J lost 8 bases, with 16 bases between them. In germline, CDR1 is SGHDN, CDR2 FVKESK. The CDR3 sequence: CASSHTGTKGEAFF. CDR3 bases: TGTGCCAGCAGCCATACAGGGACGAAAGGAGAAGCTTTCTTT.

Turning to this clonotype: The junction and the germline gene differ at one end; a read error may be behind it. This chain uses TRBV12-3 or TRBV12-4 with TRBJ2-6; perhaps TRBD1 as D (6 bases). This CDR3 contains 16 residues. CDR3 DNA: TGTGCCAGCAGTTTACTGGGGGCGGTCGGGGCCGACGTCCTGACTTTC. This translates into CASSLLGAVGADVLTF.

This clonotype was seen only a few times. This chain joins TRBV4-3 and TRBJ2-6, with 9 bases identical to TRBD1. The CDR3 spans 17 residues. From germline, CDR1 is LGHNA and CDR2 YSLEER. J gave up 4 bases and V 1 base, and 5 bases lay outside the gene matches. The CDR3 coding sequence is TGCGCCAGCAGCCAAGGACCACAGGGGGCCGGGGCCAACGTCCTGACTTTC. This encodes CASSQGPQGAGANVLTF.

The CDR3 region is CASSTTSGSPNINEQYF. The CDR3 bases are TGTGCCAGTAGTACGACTAGCGGGAGTCCCAATATCAATGAGCAGTACTTC. The chain has TRBV19 and TRBJ2-1; 12 bases fit TRBD2. The J call may be wrong; the DNA end is better matched by TRBJ2-7. Looked up from germline, CDR1 is LNHDA and CDR2 is SQIVND (reference sequence). This CDR3 spans 17 amino acids.

This clonotype was detected only a few times. At one end the junction does not follow the germline gene, possibly because of a read error. The rearrangement uses TRBV7-2 and TRBJ2-2; TRBD2 is a possible D gene (5 bases). From germline, CDR1 is SGHTA and CDR2 FQGNSA. The CDR3 has 18 residues. The DNA of the CDR3 is TGCGCCAGCAGCCAAGGAAGAAACGGAGGTCTATACACCGGGGAGCTGTTTTTT. Translated: CASSQGRNGGLYTGELFF.

The chain joins TRBV20-1 to TRBJ2-1, with 9 bases matching TRBD2. V lost 3 bases, J lost 8 bases, and 14 bases stayed unmatched. Germline V CDR1 and CDR2: DFQATT, SNEGSKA (reference sequence). The length of the CDR3 is 16 residues. The CDR3 loop is CSARLEGGRARDEQFF. DNA of the CDR3: TGCAGTGCTAGGTTAGAGGGCGGGAGGGCCCGGGATGAGCAGTTCTTC.